This T cell receptor (beta chain) comes out of a study of blood T cell repertoires in COVID-19. At the level of the study: COVID-19 samples, acute and convalescent, were from the United States, Italy and Spain. Sources were T cells, B-cell-depleted T cells, or PBMCs; the material itself was cDNA or gDNA.

V shed 5 bases and J shed 8 bases, with 6 bases lying between them. Germline CDR1 is LNHDA and CDR2 is SQIVND (reference sequence). The CDR3 spans 11 residues. In the authors' workflow: Amplification with reference gene primers provided the estimates of nucleated cell counts. Data came from immunoSEQ multiplex PCR; TCRdb stores just in-frame clones and leaves some out. V, J and clone size are those of that table, while D and trimming were read from the DNA. The sample lists 350,000 to 450,000 clones, approximately 81% occurring once. The TCR comes from a woman under 30 with acute or convalescent COVID-19. Sequenced material: peripheral blood. V is TRBV19 and J is TRBJ1-4; a weak D match, TRBD1 (5 bases). In nucleotides, the CDR3 is TGTGCCAGTAGTCGACAGGAAAAACTGTTTTTT. Protein product: CASSRQEKLFF.